The sequence of this T cell receptor beta chain was determined in a study of neurological immune-mediated disorders. The unsorted libraries were produced from 2 million PBMCs held at -80 C. Germline V gives CDR1 LNHNV, CDR2 YYDKDF (reference sequence). The CDR3 loop spans 14 amino acids. The ends were cut back, 5 bases at V and 4 bases at J, with 15 bases in the middle. This clonotype was seen repeatedly, ten times or more. With 10-nucleotide random UMIs included, cDNA was synthesized by 5'RACE. TCRdb reprocessed the 5' RACE reads via MiXCR and lists one record per CDR3 protein. This sample has 77,000 or so distinct CDR3 sequences; 9.4% occur once, and the top ten carry 1.5% to 2%.

What was sequenced was PBMCs. The receptor's source is a man in his forties or fifties in good health. The V call is TRBV15, the J call TRBJ2-7; D gene ambiguous. The CDR3 sequence: CATSPRPGHYEQYF. As DNA, the CDR3 is TGTGCCACCAGCCCTCGCCCAGGTCATTACGAGCAGTACTTC.